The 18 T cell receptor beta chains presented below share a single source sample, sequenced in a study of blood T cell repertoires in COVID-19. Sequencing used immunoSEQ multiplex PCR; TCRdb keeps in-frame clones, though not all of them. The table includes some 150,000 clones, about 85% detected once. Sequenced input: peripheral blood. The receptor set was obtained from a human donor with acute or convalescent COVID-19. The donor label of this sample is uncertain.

CDR3 sequence: CASSAWTADGYTF. DNA for the CDR3: TGTGCCAGCAGCGCCTGGACAGCTGATGGCTACACCTTC. The V call is TRBV9, the J call TRBJ1-2; D may be TRBD1 (6 bases). Trimming took 3 bases from V and 6 from J, leaving 12 bases between them. Germline CDR1 is SGDLS and CDR2 is YYNGEE. CDR3 size: 13 residues.

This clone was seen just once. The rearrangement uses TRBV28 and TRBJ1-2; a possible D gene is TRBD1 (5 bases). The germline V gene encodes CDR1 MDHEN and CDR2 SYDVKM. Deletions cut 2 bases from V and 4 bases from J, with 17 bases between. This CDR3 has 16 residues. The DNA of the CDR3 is TGTGCCAGCAGTTTAGGGAAGGGCAGGGATTCCTATGGCTACACCTTC. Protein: CASSLGKGRDSYGYTF.

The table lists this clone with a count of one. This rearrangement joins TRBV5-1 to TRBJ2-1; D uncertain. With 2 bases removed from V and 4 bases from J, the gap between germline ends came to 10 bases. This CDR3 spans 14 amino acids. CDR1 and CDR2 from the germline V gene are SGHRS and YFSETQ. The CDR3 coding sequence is TGCGCCAGCAGCTTAAGCTCGACATACAATGAGCAGTTCTTC. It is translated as CASSLSSTYNEQFF.

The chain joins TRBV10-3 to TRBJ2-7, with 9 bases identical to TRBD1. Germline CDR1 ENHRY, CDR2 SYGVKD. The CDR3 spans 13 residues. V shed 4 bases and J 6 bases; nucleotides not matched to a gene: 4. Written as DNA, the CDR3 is TGTGCCATCAGTGGGGGACAGGGATCCGAGCAGTACGTC. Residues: CAISGGQGSEQYV.

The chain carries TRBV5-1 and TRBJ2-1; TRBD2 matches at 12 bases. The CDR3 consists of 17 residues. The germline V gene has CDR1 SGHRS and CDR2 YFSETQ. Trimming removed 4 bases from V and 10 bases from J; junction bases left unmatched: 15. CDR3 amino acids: CASSLNGLAGWESEQFF. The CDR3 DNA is TGCGCCAGCAGCCTAAACGGACTAGCGGGATGGGAATCGGAGCAGTTCTTC.

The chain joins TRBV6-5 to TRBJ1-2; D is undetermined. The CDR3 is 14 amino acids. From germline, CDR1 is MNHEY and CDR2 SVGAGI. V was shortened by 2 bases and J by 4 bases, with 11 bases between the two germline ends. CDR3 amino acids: CASSYEGGSYGYTF. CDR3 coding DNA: TGTGCCAGCAGTTACGAGGGAGGGAGCTATGGCTACACCTTC.

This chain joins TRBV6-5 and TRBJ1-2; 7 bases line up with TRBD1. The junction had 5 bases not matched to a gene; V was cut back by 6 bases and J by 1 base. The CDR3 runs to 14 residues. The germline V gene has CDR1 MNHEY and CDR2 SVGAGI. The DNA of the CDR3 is TGTGCCAGCAGCCGCGGACAGGATAACTATGGCTACACCTTC. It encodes CASSRGQDNYGYTF.

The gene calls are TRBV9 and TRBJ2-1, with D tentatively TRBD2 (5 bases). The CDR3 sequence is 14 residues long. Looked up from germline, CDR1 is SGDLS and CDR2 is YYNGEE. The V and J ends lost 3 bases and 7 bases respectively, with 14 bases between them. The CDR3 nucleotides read TGTGCCAGCAGCGCCGGTCAGAGGGTGAATGAGCAGTTCTTC. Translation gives CASSAGQRVNEQFF.

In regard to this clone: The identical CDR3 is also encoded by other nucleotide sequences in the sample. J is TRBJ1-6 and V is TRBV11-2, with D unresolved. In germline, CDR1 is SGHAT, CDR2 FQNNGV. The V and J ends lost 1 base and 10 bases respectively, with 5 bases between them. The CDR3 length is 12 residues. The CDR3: CASSLGRSPLHF. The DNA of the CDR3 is TGTGCCAGCAGCTTAGGTAGATCACCCCTCCACTTT.

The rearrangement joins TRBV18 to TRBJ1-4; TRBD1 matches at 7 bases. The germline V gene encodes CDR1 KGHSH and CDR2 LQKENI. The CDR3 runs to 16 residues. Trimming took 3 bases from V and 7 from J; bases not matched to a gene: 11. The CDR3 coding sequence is TGTGCCAGCTCACCTCGTTCAGGGGGTGACGGTGAAAAACTGTTTTTT. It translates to CASSPRSGGDGEKLFF.

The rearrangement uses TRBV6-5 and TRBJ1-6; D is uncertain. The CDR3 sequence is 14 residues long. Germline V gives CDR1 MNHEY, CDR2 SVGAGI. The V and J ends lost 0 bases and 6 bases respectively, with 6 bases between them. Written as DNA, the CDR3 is TGTGCCAGCAGTTACTCCCCCTCTAATTCACCCCTCCACTTT. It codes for CASSYSPSNSPLHF.

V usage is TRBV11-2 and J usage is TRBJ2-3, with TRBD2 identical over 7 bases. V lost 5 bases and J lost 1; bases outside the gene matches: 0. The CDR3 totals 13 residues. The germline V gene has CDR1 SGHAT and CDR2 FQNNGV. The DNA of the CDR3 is TGTGCCAGCAGCCGGGGGGGCACAGATACGCAGTATTTT. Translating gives CASSRGGTDTQYF.

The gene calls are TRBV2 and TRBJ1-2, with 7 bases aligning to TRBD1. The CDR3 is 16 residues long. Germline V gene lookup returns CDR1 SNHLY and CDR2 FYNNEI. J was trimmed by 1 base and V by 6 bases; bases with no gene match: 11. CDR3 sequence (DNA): TGTGCCAGCAGGGAAAGACGACAGGGCGTTAACTATGGCTACACCTTC. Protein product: CASRERRQGVNYGYTF.

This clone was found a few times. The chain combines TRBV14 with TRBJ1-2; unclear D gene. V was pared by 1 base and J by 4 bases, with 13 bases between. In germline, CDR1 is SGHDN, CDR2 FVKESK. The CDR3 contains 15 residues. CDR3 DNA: TGTGCCAGCAGCCAAGGTCACAGCCCTGGCTATGGCTACACCTTC. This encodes CASSQGHSPGYGYTF.

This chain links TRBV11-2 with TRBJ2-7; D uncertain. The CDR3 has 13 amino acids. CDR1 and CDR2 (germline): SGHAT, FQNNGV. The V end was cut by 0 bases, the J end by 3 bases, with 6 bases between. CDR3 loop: CASSLEVGYEQYF. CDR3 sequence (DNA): TGTGCCAGCAGCTTAGAAGTCGGCTACGAGCAGTACTTC.

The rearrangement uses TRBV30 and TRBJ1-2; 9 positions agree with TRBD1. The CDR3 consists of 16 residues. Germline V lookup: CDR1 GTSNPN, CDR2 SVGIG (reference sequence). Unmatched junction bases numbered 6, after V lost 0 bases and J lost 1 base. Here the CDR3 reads CAWSVQMTGGNYGYTF. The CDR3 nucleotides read TGTGCCTGGAGTGTCCAAATGACAGGGGGTAACTATGGCTACACCTTC.

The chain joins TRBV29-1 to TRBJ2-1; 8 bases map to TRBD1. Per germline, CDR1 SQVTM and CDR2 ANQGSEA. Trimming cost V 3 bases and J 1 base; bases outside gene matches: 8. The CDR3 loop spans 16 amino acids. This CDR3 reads CSVDTETGDSYNEQFF. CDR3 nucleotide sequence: TGCAGCGTTGATACTGAGACAGGGGATTCCTACAATGAGCAGTTCTTC.

The CDR3 region has the DNA TGTGCCAGCAGCGCGCTGACAGTCCCAAATGAGCAGTTCTTC. Translating it yields CASSALTVPNEQFF. The chain joins TRBV9 to TRBJ2-1, with D possibly matching TRBD1 (5 bases). The V gene lost 3 bases and the J gene lost 7 bases, with 14 bases spanning the gap. The germline V gene encodes CDR1 SGDLS and CDR2 YYNGEE. The CDR3 has 14 residues.